A single T cell receptor beta chain is shown here with its context. Per the original methods: Quantification of nucleated cells was approximated via reference gene primer amplification. The method was immunoSEQ multiplex PCR; TCRdb's version includes in-frame clones alone and lacks a portion of them. Clone size and the V and J calls come from that table; the DNA yielded D and trimming. The sample lists about 410,000 clones, 80% to 90% occurring once. The data stem from a study of blood T cell repertoires in COVID-19. Study summary: Sites across the United States, Italy and Spain contributed samples from acute and convalescent COVID-19. Sources were T cells, B-cell-depleted T cells, or PBMCs; the material itself was cDNA or gDNA.

This CDR3 has 14 residues. Germline V CDR1 and CDR2: SQVTM, ANQGSEA. Unmatched junction bases numbered 10, after V lost 7 bases and J lost 2 bases. The genes are TRBV29-1 and TRBJ1-1; TRBD1 aligns across 7 bases. The specimen sequenced was peripheral blood. The receptor's source is a woman under 40 with active or convalescent COVID-19. CDR3 sequence (DNA): TGCAGCGCTGCCCAGGGACAGTATAACACTGAAGCTTTCTTT. Translating gives CSAAQGQYNTEAFF.